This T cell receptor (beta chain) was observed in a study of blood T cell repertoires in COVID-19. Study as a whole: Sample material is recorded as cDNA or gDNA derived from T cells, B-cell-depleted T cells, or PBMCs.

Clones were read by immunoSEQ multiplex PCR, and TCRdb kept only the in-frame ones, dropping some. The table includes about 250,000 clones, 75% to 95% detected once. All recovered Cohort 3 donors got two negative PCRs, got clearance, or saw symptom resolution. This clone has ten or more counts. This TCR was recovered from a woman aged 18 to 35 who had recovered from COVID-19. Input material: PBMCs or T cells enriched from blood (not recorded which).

The CDR3 sequence: CASSSNGVNTEAFF. CDR3 nucleotide sequence: TGTGCCAGCAGCTCAAACGGGGTGAACACTGAAGCTTTCTTT. The V gene is TRBV7-2, the J gene TRBJ1-1; D uncertain. Trimming took off 4 bases at V and 0 bases at J, with 9 bases between the two ends. The CDR3 has 14 residues. The germline V gene encodes CDR1 SGHTA and CDR2 FQGNSA.